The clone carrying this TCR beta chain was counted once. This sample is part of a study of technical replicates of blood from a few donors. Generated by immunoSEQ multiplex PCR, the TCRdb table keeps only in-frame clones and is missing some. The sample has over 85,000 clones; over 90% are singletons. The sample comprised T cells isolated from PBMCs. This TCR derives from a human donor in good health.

In DNA, the CDR3 is TGTGCCAGCAGCTTACCAGGACACCACAATCAGCCCCAGCATTTT. This sequence encodes CASSLPGHHNQPQHF. V is TRBV7-2 and J is TRBJ1-5; D may be TRBD1 (5 bases). Trimming cost V 2 bases and J 3 bases, with 11 bases left between them. The CDR3 has 15 amino acids. CDR1 and CDR2 from the germline V gene are SGHTA and FQGNSA.